Listed here is a single T cell receptor (beta chain). Its matching antigen is unknown. Each CDR3 protein gets one entry after TCRdb re-called the 5' RACE reads with MiXCR. Among some 1,700,000 distinct CDR3 sequences listed, about 30% were seen once. This entry is derived from a study of identical twins. Between the trimmed V and J ends, which lost 3 bases and 5 bases, there was a span of 9 bases. Germline V lookup: CDR1 DFQATT, CDR2 SNEGSKA (reference sequence). The CDR3 length is 12 residues. The study's findings and limits: Abundant beta clonotypes from cord blood bore fewer insertions; memory repertoires lacked this pattern.

The chain carries TRBV20-1 and TRBJ2-3; no clear D gene. Sequenced: cord blood. The receptor comes from a newborn girl in good health. The CDR3 DNA is TGCAGTGCTAGGTACACTGGAGATACGCAGTATTTT. Its translation: CSARYTGDTQYF.